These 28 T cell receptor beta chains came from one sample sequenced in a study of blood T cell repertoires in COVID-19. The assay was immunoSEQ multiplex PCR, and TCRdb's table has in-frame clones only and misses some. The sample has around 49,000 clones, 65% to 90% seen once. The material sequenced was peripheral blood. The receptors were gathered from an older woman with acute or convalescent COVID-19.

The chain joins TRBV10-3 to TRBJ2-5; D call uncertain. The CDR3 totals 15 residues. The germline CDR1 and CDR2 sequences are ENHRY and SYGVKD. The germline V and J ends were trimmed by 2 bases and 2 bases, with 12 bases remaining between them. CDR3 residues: CAISERSTSQETQYF. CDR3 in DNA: TGTGCCATCAGTGAGAGAAGCACTTCTCAAGAGACCCAGTACTTC.

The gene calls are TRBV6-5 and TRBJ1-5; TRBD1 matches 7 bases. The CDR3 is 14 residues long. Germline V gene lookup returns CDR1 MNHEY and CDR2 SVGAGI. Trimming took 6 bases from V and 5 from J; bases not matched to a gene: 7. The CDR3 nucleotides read TGTGCCAGCAGCCGGGACAGAAAATATCAGCCCCAGCATTTT. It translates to CASSRDRKYQPQHF.

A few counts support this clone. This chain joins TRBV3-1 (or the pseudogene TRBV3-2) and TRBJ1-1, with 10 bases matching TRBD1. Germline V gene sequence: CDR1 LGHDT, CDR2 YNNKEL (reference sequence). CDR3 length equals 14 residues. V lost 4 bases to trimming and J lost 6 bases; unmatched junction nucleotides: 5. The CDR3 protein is CASSRLGQGAEAFF. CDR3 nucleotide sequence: TGTGCCAGCAGCCGCTTAGGACAGGGGGCTGAAGCTTTCTTT.

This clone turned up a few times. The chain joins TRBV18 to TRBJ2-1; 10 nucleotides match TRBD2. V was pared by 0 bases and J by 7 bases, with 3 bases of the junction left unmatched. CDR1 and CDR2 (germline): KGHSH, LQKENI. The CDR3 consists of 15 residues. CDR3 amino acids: CASSPPSGGGNEQFF. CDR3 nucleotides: TGTGCCAGCTCACCACCGAGCGGGGGGGGGAATGAGCAGTTCTTC.

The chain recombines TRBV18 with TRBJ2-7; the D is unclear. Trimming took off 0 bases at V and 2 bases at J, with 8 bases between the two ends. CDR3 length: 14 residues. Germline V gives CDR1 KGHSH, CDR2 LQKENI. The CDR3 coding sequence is TGTGCCAGCTCACCACCCGTCCTTACCTACGAGCAGTACTTC. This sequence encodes CASSPPVLTYEQYF.

The CDR3 DNA reads TGTGCCAGCAGTCTACAGGGTTTAACTGAAGCTTTCTTT. It yields the protein CASSLQGLTEAFF. V and J are TRBV12-3 or TRBV12-4 and TRBJ1-1; TRBD1 is a possible D gene (6 bases). V was pared by 5 bases and J by 5 bases, with 12 bases between. The CDR3 extends over 13 amino acids.

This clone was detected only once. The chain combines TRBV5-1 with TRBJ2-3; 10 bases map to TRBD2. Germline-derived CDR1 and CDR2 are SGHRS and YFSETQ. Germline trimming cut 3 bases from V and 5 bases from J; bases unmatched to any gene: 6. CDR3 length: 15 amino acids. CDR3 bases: TGCGCCAGCAGCTCCGGACTAGCGGAAGGAGATACGCAGTATTTT. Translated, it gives CASSSGLAEGDTQYF.

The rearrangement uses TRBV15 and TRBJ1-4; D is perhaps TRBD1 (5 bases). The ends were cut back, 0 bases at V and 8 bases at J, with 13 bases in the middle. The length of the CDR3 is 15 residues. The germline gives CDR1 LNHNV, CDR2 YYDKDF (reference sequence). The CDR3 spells CATSRDYKGREKLFF. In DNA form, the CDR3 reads TGTGCCACCAGCAGAGATTACAAGGGGAGGGAAAAACTGTTTTTT.

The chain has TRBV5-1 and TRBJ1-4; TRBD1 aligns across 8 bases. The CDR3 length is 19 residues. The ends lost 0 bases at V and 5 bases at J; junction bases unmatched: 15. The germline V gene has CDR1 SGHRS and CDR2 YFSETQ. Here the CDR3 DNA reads TGCGCCAGCAGCTTGGTGGGGACAGGTGTTGATGCCCCAAATGAAAAACTGTTTTTT. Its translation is CASSLVGTGVDAPNEKLFF.

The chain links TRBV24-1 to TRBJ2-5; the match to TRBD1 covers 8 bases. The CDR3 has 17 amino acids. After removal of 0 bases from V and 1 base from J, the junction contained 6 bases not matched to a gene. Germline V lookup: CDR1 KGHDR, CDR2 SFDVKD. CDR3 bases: TGTGCCACCAGTGATTTGGGGACAGGCCCCCGCCAAGAGACCCAGTACTTC. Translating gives CATSDLGTGPRQETQYF.

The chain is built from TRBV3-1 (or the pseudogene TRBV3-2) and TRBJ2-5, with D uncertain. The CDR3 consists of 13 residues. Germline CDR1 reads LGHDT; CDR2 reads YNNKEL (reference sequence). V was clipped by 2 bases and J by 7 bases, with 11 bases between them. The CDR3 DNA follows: TGTGCCAGCAGCCAATCTCGCGGTTGGACCCAGTACTTC. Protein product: CASSQSRGWTQYF.

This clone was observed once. The CDR3 loop reads CASSMGGTGELFF. In DNA form, the CDR3 reads TGTGCCAGTAGTATGGGGGGGACCGGGGAGCTGTTTTTT. The V and J genes are TRBV19 and TRBJ2-2; TRBD2 matches 7 bases. J lost 5 bases, V lost 3 bases, and 0 bases had no gene match. The germline V gene encodes CDR1 LNHDA and CDR2 SQIVND (reference sequence). This CDR3 has 13 residues. Supplemented by reference TRBV19 and TRBJ2-2, the full variable domain reads DGGITQSPKYLFRKEGQNVTLSCEQNLNHDAMYWYRQDPGQGLRLIYYSQIVNDFQKGDIAEGYSVSREKKESFPLTVTSAQKNPTAFYLCASSMGGTGELFFGEGSRLTVL.

CDR3 in amino acids: CSAPTKFNEQFF. The CDR3 coding sequence is TGCAGCGCCCCCACTAAGTTCAATGAGCAGTTCTTC. The V call is TRBV29-1, the J call TRBJ2-1; the D is unclear. Trimming shortened V by 7 bases and J by 6 bases, and 13 bases separated the two germline ends. In germline, CDR1 is SQVTM, CDR2 ANQGSEA. The CDR3 covers 12 residues.

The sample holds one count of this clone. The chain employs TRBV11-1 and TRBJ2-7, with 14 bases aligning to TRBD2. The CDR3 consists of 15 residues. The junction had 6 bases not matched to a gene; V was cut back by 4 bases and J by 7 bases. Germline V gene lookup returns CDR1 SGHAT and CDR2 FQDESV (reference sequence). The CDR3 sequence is CASSSGTSGSGEQYF. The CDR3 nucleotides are TGTGCCAGCAGCTCCGGGACTAGCGGGAGCGGTGAGCAGTACTTC.

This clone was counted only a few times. The CDR3 coding sequence is TGTGCCAGTAGTACTCCACAGGGGTCGGATGGCTACACCTTC. Residues: CASSTPQGSDGYTF. The gene calls are TRBV19 and TRBJ1-2, with 7 bases fitting TRBD1. Germline V gene lookup returns CDR1 LNHDA and CDR2 SQIVND (reference sequence). J gave up 6 bases and V 4 bases, and 8 bases lay outside the gene matches. The CDR3 is 14 residues long.

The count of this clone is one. CDR3 DNA: TGTGCCAGCAGCGCGGGACAGGGGATGGTTCCGGGCTACACCTTC. Protein: CASSAGQGMVPGYTF. The chain couples TRBV9 to TRBJ1-2, with 10 bases lining up with TRBD1. CDR1 and CDR2 from the germline V gene are SGDLS and YYNGEE. V lost 3 bases to trimming and J lost 8 bases; unmatched junction nucleotides: 10. The CDR3 runs to 15 residues.

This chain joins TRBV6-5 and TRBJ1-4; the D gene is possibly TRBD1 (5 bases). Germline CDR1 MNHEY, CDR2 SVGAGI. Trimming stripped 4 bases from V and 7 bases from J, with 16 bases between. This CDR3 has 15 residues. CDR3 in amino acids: CASSSSGTGTEKLFF. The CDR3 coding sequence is TGTGCCAGCAGTTCATCCGGGACTGGGACTGAAAAACTGTTTTTT.

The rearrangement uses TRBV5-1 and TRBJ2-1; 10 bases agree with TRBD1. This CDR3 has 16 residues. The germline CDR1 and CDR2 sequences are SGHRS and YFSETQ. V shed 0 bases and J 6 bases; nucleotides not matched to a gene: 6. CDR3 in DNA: TGCGCCAGCAGCTTGGGACAGGGGGCAGGGGGCAATGAGCAGTTCTTC. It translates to CASSLGQGAGGNEQFF.

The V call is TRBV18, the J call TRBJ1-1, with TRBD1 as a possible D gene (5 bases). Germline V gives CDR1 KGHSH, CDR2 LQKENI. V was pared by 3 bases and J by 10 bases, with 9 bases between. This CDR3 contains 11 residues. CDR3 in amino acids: CASSPMGLAFF. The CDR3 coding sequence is TGTGCCAGCTCACCTATGGGGCTAGCTTTCTTT.

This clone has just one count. CDR3 nucleotides: TGTGCCAGCAGTTTAGCAGGGGCGAACACCGGGGAGCTGTTTTTT. Amino acid sequence: CASSLAGANTGELFF. The rearrangement links TRBV27 to TRBJ2-2, with a possible D match to TRBD1 (6 bases). This CDR3 spans 15 amino acids. Germline V CDR1 and CDR2: MNHEY, SMNVEV (reference sequence). V dropped 2 bases and J dropped 0 bases, with 7 bases sitting between them.

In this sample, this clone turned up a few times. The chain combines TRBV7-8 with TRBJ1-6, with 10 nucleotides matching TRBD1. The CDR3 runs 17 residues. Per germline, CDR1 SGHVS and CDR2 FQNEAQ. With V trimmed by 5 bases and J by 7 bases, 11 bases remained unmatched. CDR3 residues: CASSRTLTGGSNSPLHF. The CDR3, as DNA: TGTGCCAGCAGCCGAACCTTGACAGGGGGCAGCAATTCACCCCTCCACTTT.

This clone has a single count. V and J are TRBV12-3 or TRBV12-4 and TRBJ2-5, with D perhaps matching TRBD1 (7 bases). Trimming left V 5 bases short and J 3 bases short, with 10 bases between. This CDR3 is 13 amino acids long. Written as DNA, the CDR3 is TGTGCCAGCAGTCGCAGGGGGGAAGAGACCCAGTACTTC. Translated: CASSRRGEETQYF.

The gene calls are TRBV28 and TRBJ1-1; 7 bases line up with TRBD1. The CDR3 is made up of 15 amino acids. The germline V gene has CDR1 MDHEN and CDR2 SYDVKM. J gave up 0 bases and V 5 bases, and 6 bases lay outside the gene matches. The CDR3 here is CASSQLDRVNTEAFF. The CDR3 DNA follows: TGTGCCAGCAGTCAACTTGACAGGGTGAACACTGAAGCTTTCTTT.

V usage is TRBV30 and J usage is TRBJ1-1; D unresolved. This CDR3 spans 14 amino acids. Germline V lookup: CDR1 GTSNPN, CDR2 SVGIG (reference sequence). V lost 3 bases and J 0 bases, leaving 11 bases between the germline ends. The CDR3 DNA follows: TGTGCCTGGAGATTCGGAGGATTGAACACTGAAGCTTTCTTT. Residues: CAWRFGGLNTEAFF.

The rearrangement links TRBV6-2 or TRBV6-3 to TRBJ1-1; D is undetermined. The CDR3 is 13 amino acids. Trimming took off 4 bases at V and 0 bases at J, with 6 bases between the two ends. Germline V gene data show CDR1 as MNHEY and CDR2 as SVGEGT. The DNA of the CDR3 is TGTGCCAGCAGTTCCCCCATGAACACTGAAGCTTTCTTT. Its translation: CASSSPMNTEAFF.

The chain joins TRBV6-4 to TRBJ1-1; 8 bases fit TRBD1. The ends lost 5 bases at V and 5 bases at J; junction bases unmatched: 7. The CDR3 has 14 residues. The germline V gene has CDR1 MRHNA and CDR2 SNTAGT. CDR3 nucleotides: TGTGCCAGCAGTACAACAGGGGGGAGTACTGAAGCTTTCTTT. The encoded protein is CASSTTGGSTEAFF.

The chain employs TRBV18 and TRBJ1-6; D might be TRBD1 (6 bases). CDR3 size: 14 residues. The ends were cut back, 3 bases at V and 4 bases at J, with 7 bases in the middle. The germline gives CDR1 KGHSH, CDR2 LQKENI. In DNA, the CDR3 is TGTGCCAGCTCACCGGACAGTTATAATTCACCCCTCCACTTT. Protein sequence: CASSPDSYNSPLHF.

CDR3 nucleotide sequence: TGTGCCAGCAGCTTGGTCCAGGGGGGCTATGGCTACACCTTC. Translating gives CASSLVQGGYGYTF. The rearrangement links TRBV5-6 to TRBJ1-2; 7 nucleotides align to TRBD1. V shed 0 bases and J 4 bases; nucleotides not matched to a gene: 3. CDR1 and CDR2 from the germline V gene are SGHDT and YYEEEE. This CDR3 comprises 14 residues.